These 10 T cell receptor beta chains came from one sample sequenced in a study of blood T cell repertoires in COVID-19. TCRdb's table, derived via immunoSEQ multiplex PCR, lists solely in-frame clones and lacks some. The sample carries over 150,000 clones, roughly nine tenths recorded once. Sequencing used peripheral blood. The origin of the receptors is a man over 45 with acute or convalescent COVID-19.

The V gene is TRBV9, the J gene TRBJ1-2, with 11 positions matching TRBD1. CDR3 length equals 15 residues. Per the germline V gene, CDR1 is SGDLS and CDR2 is YYNGEE. Trimming took 4 bases from V and 4 from J; bases not matched to a gene: 6. CDR3 coding DNA: TGTGCCAGCAGCCCACGGACAGGGGGCGTCTATGGCTACACCTTC. This codes for CASSPRTGGVYGYTF. Complete variable domain (other parts from reference TRBV9 and TRBJ1-2): DSGVTQTPKHLITATGQRVTLRCSPRSGDLSVYWYQQSLDQGLQFLIQYYNGEERAKGNILERFSAQQFPDLHSELNLSSLELGDSALYFCASSPRTGGVYGYTFGSGTRLTVV.

The chain employs TRBV7-3 and TRBJ2-2; a possible D gene is TRBD1 (6 bases). Germline V gene lookup returns CDR1 SGHTA and CDR2 FQGTGA. The CDR3 has 15 amino acids. With 4 bases removed from V and 7 bases from J, the gap between germline ends came to 16 bases. CDR3 region: CASSSNRDSGGELFF. CDR3 nucleotide sequence: TGTGCCAGCAGCTCCAACAGGGATTCGGGCGGGGAGCTGTTTTTT.

V and J are TRBV5-1 and TRBJ2-3, with TRBD2 matching over 9 bases. V dropped 3 bases and J dropped 2; count of bases not matched to a gene: 7. This CDR3 is 16 amino acids long. Germline V gene data show CDR1 as SGHRS and CDR2 as YFSETQ. The CDR3 region is CASSSGTSLLTDTQYF. CDR3 coding DNA: TGCGCCAGCAGCTCCGGGACTAGCCTCCTCACAGATACGCAGTATTTT.

The V call is TRBV10-3, the J call TRBJ2-1, with 8 bases fitting TRBD1. The CDR3 extends over 11 amino acids. V lost 6 bases to trimming and J lost 12 bases; unmatched junction nucleotides: 4. Germline CDR1 and CDR2: ENHRY and SYGVKD. In nucleotides, the CDR3 is TGTGCCATCAGGGGGACAGGAGGGCAGTTCTTC. It codes for CAIRGTGGQFF.

The V call is TRBV7-9, the J call TRBJ2-7; D call uncertain. The CDR3 has 12 amino acids. Germline CDR1 is SEHNR and CDR2 is FQNEAQ (reference sequence). Trimming removed 2 bases from V and 5 bases from J, with 7 bases in between. The CDR3 DNA follows: TGTGCCAGCAGCTTATATGCTAACGAGCAGTACTTC. It encodes CASSLYANEQYF.

The chain joins TRBV27 to TRBJ2-7; TRBD2 might be the D (5 bases). This CDR3 comprises 13 residues. Trimming stripped 9 bases from V and 1 base from J, with 13 bases between. Looked up from germline, CDR1 is MNHEY and CDR2 is SMNVEV (reference sequence). The CDR3 spells CASRRTSSYEQYF. In DNA, the CDR3 is TGTGCCAGTCGGAGGACGTCTTCCTACGAGCAGTACTTC.

The chain recombines TRBV19 with TRBJ2-5; the match to TRBD1 covers 10 bases. Germline CDR1 reads LNHDA; CDR2 reads SQIVND (reference sequence). The CDR3 length is 16 residues. V was clipped by 6 bases and J by 1 base; unmatched bases: 8. CDR3 region: CASSPDRGETQETQYF. The DNA of the CDR3 is TGTGCCAGTAGCCCGGACAGGGGGGAGACCCAAGAGACCCAGTACTTC.

The rearrangement uses TRBV5-5 and TRBJ2-4; the D is unclear. The CDR3 runs 17 residues. V was trimmed by 0 bases and J by 0 bases, leaving 13 bases between them. From germline, CDR1 is SGHKS and CDR2 YYEKEE (reference sequence). CDR3 in DNA: TGTGCCAGCAGCTTGGCCCTTTACGGTCTAGCCAAAAACATTCAGTACTTC. Residues: CASSLALYGLAKNIQYF.

CDR3 residues: CATSDGDRPVWPQHF. CDR3 nucleotide sequence: TGTGCCACCAGTGACGGGGACAGGCCAGTCTGGCCCCAGCATTTT. The chain couples TRBV24-1 to TRBJ1-5; 8 positions agree with TRBD1. The CDR3 extends over 15 amino acids. With 4 bases clipped from V and 9 bases from J, the junction kept 10 bases outside the gene matches. CDR1 is KGHDR, CDR2 SFDVKD, per germline.

The chain couples TRBV30 to TRBJ1-2, with 9 bases aligning to TRBD1. CDR3 length equals 12 residues. Unmatched junction bases numbered 5, after V lost 8 bases and J lost 4 bases. Germline V gene lookup returns CDR1 GTSNPN and CDR2 SVGIG (reference sequence). CDR3 nucleotide sequence: TGTGCCGGGGGACAGGGCCCCTATGGCTACACCTTC. Its protein product is CAGGQGPYGYTF.